The rows below give T cell receptor beta chains drawn from one sample of a study of cytomegalovirus exposure and HLA in healthy donors. Sequencing used immunoSEQ multiplex PCR; TCRdb keeps in-frame clones, though not all of them. The table shows 100,000 or so clones, with approximately 80% occurring only once. The material sequenced was PBMCs. The receptors come from a man aged 25-40 years in good health and CMV-seronegative. Both conserved end residues are part of each CDR3. The D gene is left open where the match is weak. Clone size is not always given. Where it is, it says once, few, many or a class for expanded clones.

clone_size j_call v_call d_call cdr3_nt cdr3_aa
few TRBJ2-1 TRBV4-1 NA TGCGCCAGCAGCCTAGCGGCCAACAGTTACAATGAGCAGTTCTTC CASSLAANSYNEQFF
NA TRBJ1-1 TRBV18 NA TGTGCCAGCTCACCACTTCGGACTATAACTGAAGCTTTCTTT CASSPLRTITEAFF
NA TRBJ2-7 TRBV4-1 TRBD2 TGCGCCAGCAGCCAAGGGACTAGCGGGAGCTGGGACGAGCAGTACTTC CASSQGTSGSWDEQYF
NA TRBJ1-4 TRBV29-1 NA TGCAGCGTTGGGAACAGGCCAGGAAAACTGTTTTTT CSVGNRPGKLFF
NA TRBJ2-7 TRBV7-2 TRBD2 TGTGCCAGCAGCTTGGGAGGGATCTCCTACGAGCAGTACTTC CASSLGGISYEQYF
few TRBJ1-1 TRBV5-1 NA TGCGCCAGCATGGCCCGGGAGGGGGTGAACACTGAAGCTTTCTTT CASMAREGVNTEAFF
NA TRBJ2-1 TRBV19 TRBD1 TGTGCCAGTAGCTACGGGACAGGGGCCTACAATGAGCAGTTCTTC CASSYGTGAYNEQFF
NA TRBJ2-1 TRBV19 TRBD2 TGTGCCAGTAGTATACCTAGCGGGGCTTACAATGAGCAGTTCTTC CASSIPSGAYNEQFF
NA TRBJ1-3 TRBV18 TRBD1 TGTGCCAGCTCACCCTCGGGACAGGAAGCGGTTTTCCTTCTCTCTGGAAACACCATATATTTT CASSPSGQEAVFLLSGNTIYF
NA TRBJ2-3 TRBV6-5 NA TGTGCCAGCAGACAGACATTTAGCACAGATACGCAGTATTTT CASRQTFSTDTQYF
NA TRBJ2-2 TRBV27 TRBD2 TGTGCCAGCAGTCCCTGGGACAGGGCCGGGACTAGCGGTTTAATGGGGAACACCGGGGAGCTGTTTTTT CASSPWDRAGTSGLMGNTGELFF
NA TRBJ1-2 TRBV19 NA TGTGCCAGTAGTATAGGAGGCAAGATAATGGGTGGCTACACCTTC CASSIGGKIMGGYTF
NA TRBJ1-2 TRBV18 TRBD1 TGTGCCAGCTCACCACCGATGGAGGGGGCGGTCGGCTACACCTTC CASSPPMEGAVGYTF
once TRBJ1-1 TRBV10-2 NA TGCGCCAGCAGTGATACGGTGGGGGCTGTAGAGAACACTGAAGCTTTCTTT CASSDTVGAVENTEAFF
NA TRBJ2-5 TRBV19 TRBD2 TGTGCCAGTAGTAGTGGCGGGGGGGGAGAGACCCAGTACTTC CASSSGGGGETQYF
few TRBJ2-2 TRBV6-5 TRBD1 TGTGCCAGCAGGGGGAACAGGGGCACCGGGGAGCTGTTTTTT CASRGNRGTGELFF
NA TRBJ2-7 TRBV7-8 NA TGTGCCAGCAGCTTAGTGGGGCTCGGGTACGAGCAGTACTTC CASSLVGLGYEQYF
NA TRBJ2-5 TRBV9 TRBD2 TGTGCCAGCAGCCCGACGGGACTAGCGGGAGAGACCCAGTACTTC CASSPTGLAGETQYF
NA TRBJ2-3 TRBV5-4 TRBD2 TGTGCCAGCAGCGCTGGACTAGCGGGGGGGGAAGATACGCAGTATTTT CASSAGLAGGEDTQYF
NA TRBJ2-1 TRBV5-4 NA TGTGCCAGCAGCTTGGTTAGCAGCGACAATGAGCAGTTCTTC CASSLVSSDNEQFF
few TRBJ1-1 TRBV7-9 TRBD1 TGTGCCAGCAGCCTAGCGAAGGGGGCTGGCACTGAAGCTTTCTTT CASSLAKGAGTEAFF
NA TRBJ2-2 TRBV7-9 NA TGTGCCAGCAGCTTAATGGGCCCCGGGGAGCTGTTTTTT CASSLMGPGELFF
once TRBJ1-1 TRBV11-2 NA TGTGCCAGCAGCTTTGGCTCCGCGAACACTGAAGCTTTCTTT CASSFGSANTEAFF
NA TRBJ2-7 TRBV5-1 TRBD2 TGCGCCAGCAGCGGTAGCGGGGGCAACTACGAGCAGTACTTC CASSGSGGNYEQYF
NA TRBJ1-6 TRBV23-1 TRBD1 TGCGCCAGCAGTCAAAAAGCACCGGGACAGGGGTATTCACCCCTCCACTTT CASSQKAPGQGYSPLHF
NA TRBJ1-5 TRBV4-1 NA TGCGCCAGCAGCCAAGTAGCGGGGCCCCAGCATTTT CASSQVAGPQHF
NA TRBJ2-7 TRBV29-1 TRBD1 TGCAGCGCCGGACAGGGGCGCTACGAGCAGTACTTC CSAGQGRYEQYF
NA TRBJ1-6 TRBV9 NA TGTGCCAGCAGCGTTCGGGTGAATAATTCACCCCTCCACTTT CASSVRVNNSPLHF
few TRBJ1-1 TRBV5-5 NA TGTGCCAGCAGTCGTGTCCCCGGGGGGAGTACTGAAGCTTTCTTT CASSRVPGGSTEAFF
NA TRBJ1-2 TRBV5-4 NA TGTGCCAGCAGCAAGGGGGAGGGGTGGGACTACACCTTC CASSKGEGWDYTF
NA TRBJ2-7 TRBV10-1 TRBD1 TGCGCCAGCAGCGACAGGGTCCACGAGCAGTACTTC CASSDRVHEQYF
NA TRBJ2-5 TRBV28 TRBD2 TGTGCCAGCAGTCTTAAACCCGGGACTAGCGGGAGTCGGACCCAGTACTTC CASSLKPGTSGSRTQYF
NA TRBJ2-7 TRBV5-1 NA TGCGCCAGCAGCCGTTTGCGGGACCTAGGCTACGAGCAGTACTTC CASSRLRDLGYEQYF
NA TRBJ2-5 TRBV5-4 TRBD2 TGTGCCAGCAGCTCGGTGGCGGGAGGGGGTGAGACCCAGTACTTC CASSSVAGGGETQYF
NA TRBJ2-4 TRBV14 NA TGTGCCAGCAGCCCCCGAAACATTCAGTACTTC CASSPRNIQYF
NA TRBJ1-1 TRBV21-1 NA TGTGCCAGCAGCACCACAGGGGGCTCTGAAGCTTTCTTT CASSTTGGSEAFF
NA TRBJ1-5 TRBV7-2 NA TGTGCCAGCAGCTTATCAGGGAGGGGTCAGCCCCAGCATTTT CASSLSGRGQPQHF
NA TRBJ2-5 TRBV27 TRBD1 TGTGCCAGCAGCCCACAAGACAGGGGAGGAGAGACCCAGTACTTC CASSPQDRGGETQYF
NA TRBJ1-1 TRBV9 TRBD1 TGTGCCAGCAGCGTAGTCCCAGGGGGCACTGAAGCTTTCTTT CASSVVPGGTEAFF
NA TRBJ2-7 TRBV19 NA TGTGCCAGTAGTATAGTCAGGGGCTGGTACGAGCAGTACTTC CASSIVRGWYEQYF
NA TRBJ2-4 TRBV4-1 NA TGCGCCAGCAGCCAAGCAGTAAACAGTCAAAACATTCAGTACTTC CASSQAVNSQNIQYF
NA TRBJ2-7 TRBV5-1 TRBD1 TGCGCCAGCAGCTACGGCCCGGGACAGGGGGTTACCTACGAGCAGTACTTC CASSYGPGQGVTYEQYF
NA TRBJ2-6 TRBV18 NA TGTGCCAGCTCACCAAAGGCAGGTGTAATCTTTACTGGGGCCAACGTCCTGACTTTC CASSPKAGVIFTGANVLTF
NA TRBJ2-1 TRBV28 TRBD1 TGTGCCAGCAGTCCAGGACAGGGGGGGCGCAATGAGCAGTTCTTC CASSPGQGGRNEQFF
NA TRBJ1-2 TRBV6-5 TRBD1 TGTGCCAGCAGGGACAGGCACTATGGCTACACCTTC CASRDRHYGYTF
NA TRBJ1-5 TRBV19 NA TGTGCCAGTAGTACCACCGGGACAAGACGCTATCAGCCCCAGCATTTT CASSTTGTRRYQPQHF
NA TRBJ2-6 TRBV10-3 NA TGTGCCATCAGTGAGTCTGCGGGGGCCAACGTCCTGACTTTC CAISESAGANVLTF
NA TRBJ1-2 TRBV6-1 NA TGTGCCAGCAAGGCGGGAAACTATGGCTACACCTTC CASKAGNYGYTF
NA TRBJ2-7 TRBV6-1 NA TGTGCCAGCAGCAACCCTTGGCACAGGGAGTACGAGCAGTACTTC CASSNPWHREYEQYF
NA TRBJ2-7 TRBV16 NA TGTGCCAGCAGCCAACCCGGGAAGCAGTACTTC CASSQPGKQYF
NA TRBJ2-3 TRBV6-9 NA TGTGCCAGCAGTAACCATACAGGATCCTCTAGCACAGATACGCAGTATTTT CASSNHTGSSSTDTQYF
NA TRBJ1-3 TRBV7-9 TRBD1 TGTGCCAGCAGCAACCCCGGCGGCAGGGGGCACGGAAACACCATATATTTT CASSNPGGRGHGNTIYF
few TRBJ2-7 TRBV10-2 TRBD1 TGCGCCAGCATCGAAGGACAGGGTATCTACGAGCAGTACTTC CASIEGQGIYEQYF
few TRBJ1-2 TRBV6-5 TRBD1 TGTGCCAGCAGTTACGGACAGGGGAACTATGGCTACACCTTC CASSYGQGNYGYTF